One and the same sample provided the 17 T cell receptor beta chains below, sequenced in a study of identical twins. TCRdb recomputed calls from the 5' RACE reads with MiXCR, one row per CDR3 protein. The sample consists of 500,000 to 600,000 distinct CDR3 sequences, less than 25% of them appearing once. This same sample was also taken into another study, of T cells expressing NK-cell markers.

Material for sequencing was CD4+ T cells sorted from blood. The origin of the receptors is a woman between 18 and 29 years old in good health.

The genes are TRBV11-3 and TRBJ2-3; D is perhaps TRBD1 (5 bases). CDR3 length: 15 amino acids. V lost 1 base, J lost 5 bases, and 13 bases lay in between. Germline CDR1 and CDR2: SGHNT and YENEEA. The CDR3 loop is CASSLGGREGDTQYF. The CDR3 coding sequence is TGTGCCAGCAGCTTAGGCGGCAGGGAAGGAGATACGCAGTATTTT. Variable domain in full (rest from reference TRBV11-3 and TRBJ2-3): EAGVVQSPRYKIIEKKQPVAFWCNPISGHNTLYWYLQNLGQGPELLIRYENEEAVDDSQLPKDRFSAERLKGVDSTLKIQPAELGDSAVYLCASSLGGREGDTQYFGPGTRLTVL.

This clonotype showed up many times. V gene TRBV5-1 combines with J gene TRBJ1-1; D remains ambiguous. The V end was cut by 0 bases, the J end by 1 base, with 7 bases between. There are 14 residues in the CDR3. CDR1 and CDR2 from the germline V gene are SGHRS and YFSETQ. This CDR3 reads CASSLATGNTEAFF. In nucleotides, the CDR3 is TGCGCCAGCAGCTTGGCGACGGGGAACACTGAAGCTTTCTTT.

This chain joins TRBV20-1 and TRBJ2-2, with 10 bases aligning to TRBD1. The germline gives CDR1 DFQATT, CDR2 SNEGSKA (reference sequence). V trimming: 5 bases; J trimming: 5 bases; junction bases outside the gene matches: 14. The CDR3 is made up of 17 amino acids. The CDR3 nucleotides read TGCAGTGCTGCCCGACAGGGGGCCTTGGCGGGGACCGGGGAGCTGTTTTTT. It yields the protein CSAARQGALAGTGELFF.

This clonotype occurred once. This sequence joins TRBV5-8 and TRBJ2-2; TRBD2 matches at 7 bases. CDR1 and CDR2 (germline): SGHTS, YDEGEE. The V gene end was trimmed by 3 bases and the J gene end by 4 bases; junction bases not matched to a gene: 9. This CDR3 region has 16 residues. For the CDR3, the DNA is TGTGCCAGCAGCTCGGGACTAAGTTTGTTCACCGGGGAGCTGTTTTTT. This codes for CASSSGLSLFTGELFF.

This clonotype showed up just a few times. The V and J genes are TRBV15 and TRBJ1-1; D unresolved. CDR3 length: 12 residues. Germline V gene sequence: CDR1 LNHNV, CDR2 YYDKDF (reference sequence). The ends were cut back, 1 base at V and 1 base at J, with 1 base in the middle. The CDR3 DNA is TGTGCCACCAGCAGAGCGAACACTGAAGCTTTCTTT. Translated: CATSRANTEAFF.

This clonotype was counted between two and nine times. The chain uses TRBV18 and TRBJ2-6, with TRBD2 identical over 9 bases. V lost 6 bases to trimming and J lost 0 bases; unmatched junction nucleotides: 12. This CDR3 is 19 amino acids long. The V gene's germline CDR1 is KGHSH and CDR2 LQKENI. The CDR3 is CASSLMTSGKNSGANVLTF. The CDR3 region has the DNA TGTGCCAGCTCCCTTATGACTAGCGGTAAAAACTCTGGGGCCAACGTCCTGACTTTC.

This clonotype has a handful of counts. The chain carries TRBV7-2 and TRBJ1-1; no clear D gene. CDR1 and CDR2 (germline): SGHTA, FQGNSA. The CDR3 contains 18 residues. V gave up 0 bases and J gave up 1 base, with 18 bases separating them. CDR3: CASSLAGVRIEENTEAFF. CDR3 in DNA: TGTGCCAGCAGCTTAGCGGGAGTCCGGATAGAGGAGAACACTGAAGCTTTCTTT.

This clonotype was seen many times. This chain uses TRBV12-3 or TRBV12-4 with TRBJ1-1; no clear D gene. V was trimmed by 4 bases and J by 1 base, leaving 7 bases between them. The CDR3 consists of 13 residues. CDR3 sequence reads: CASSSQRNTEAFF. The CDR3 nucleotides are TGTGCCAGCAGTTCACAGAGGAACACTGAAGCTTTCTTT.

This clonotype has just a few counts. The gene calls are TRBV29-1 and TRBJ2-2, with 11 nucleotides matching TRBD2. Per germline, CDR1 SQVTM and CDR2 ANQGSEA. With V trimmed by 6 bases and J by 9 bases, 9 bases remained unmatched. The CDR3 runs to 14 residues. The CDR3 nucleotides are TGCAGCGTATTTACTAGCGGGGGCGTCCGGGAGCTGTTTTTT. Translated, it gives CSVFTSGGVRELFF.

This clonotype has only a few counts. The rearrangement links TRBV5-1 to TRBJ2-3; no definite D call. Trimming removed 2 bases at V and 3 bases at J, with 10 bases between. CDR3 length: 14 amino acids. CDR1 is SGHRS and CDR2 is YFSETQ in the germline V gene. The CDR3 sequence: CASSFSDATDTQYF. DNA for the CDR3: TGCGCCAGCAGCTTCAGCGATGCAACAGATACGCAGTATTTT.

This chain connects TRBV24-1 to TRBJ2-7; D is possibly TRBD1 (5 bases). CDR1 is KGHDR and CDR2 is SFDVKD in the germline V gene. CDR3 length: 14 amino acids. Between the trimmed V and J ends, which lost 12 bases and 3 bases, there was a span of 20 bases. DNA for the CDR3: TGTGCCTCTTTGCAGGGAATGGAGATCTACGAGCAGTACTTC. Protein product: CASLQGMEIYEQYF.

The table lists this clonotype with a few counts. V gene TRBV12-3 or TRBV12-4 combines with J gene TRBJ1-1; possible D gene TRBD1, 5 bases. V was clipped by 6 bases and J by 11 bases, with 13 bases between them. CDR3 length equals 11 residues. CDR3 loop: CASSLRGGAFF. CDR3 sequence (DNA): TGTGCCAGCAGCCTGCGGGGGGGGGCTTTCTTT.

The table lists this clonotype with many counts. This sequence joins TRBV5-1 and TRBJ2-7; tentative D call: TRBD2 (6 bases). V lost 0 bases to trimming and J lost 3 bases, with 13 bases between them. This CDR3 has 15 residues. The V gene's germline CDR1 is SGHRS and CDR2 YFSETQ. The CDR3 region has the DNA TGCGCCAGCAGCTTGGGTCAACCCGGGAGCTACGAGCAGTACTTC. Its protein is CASSLGQPGSYEQYF.

This clonotype has only a few counts. The rearrangement joins TRBV20-1 to TRBJ2-1; 11 bases fit TRBD2. The CDR3 extends over 15 amino acids. Germline V gives CDR1 DFQATT, CDR2 SNEGSKA (reference sequence). V trimming: 5 bases; J trimming: 8 bases; junction bases outside the gene matches: 11. In DNA form, the CDR3 reads TGCAGTGCTGGAGTAGGTAGCGGGAGGGCCTATGAGCAGTTCTTC. Protein product: CSAGVGSGRAYEQFF.

The rearrangement links TRBV5-1 to TRBJ1-1, with 8 bases aligning to TRBD1. The CDR3 is made up of 14 amino acids. Per germline, CDR1 SGHRS and CDR2 YFSETQ. With V trimmed by 1 base and J by 5 bases, 4 bases remained unmatched. CDR3 nucleotide sequence: TGCGCCAGCAGCTTGCTAGACAGGGGAACTGAAGCTTTCTTT. This gives the protein CASSLLDRGTEAFF.

This clonotype has only a few counts. The chain recombines TRBV27 with TRBJ2-5; D could derive from TRBD1 or TRBD2 (5 bases each). The CDR3 length is 13 residues. V lost 6 bases to trimming and J lost 5 bases, with 13 bases between them. CDR1 MNHEY and CDR2 SMNVEV come from the germline V gene (reference sequence). CDR3 loop: CASRGTSRETQYF. Written as DNA, the CDR3 is TGTGCCAGCAGAGGGACCTCACGGGAGACCCAGTACTTC.

This clonotype was recorded a few times. The V gene is TRBV10-3, the J gene TRBJ2-4; D possibly matches TRBD1 or TRBD2 (5 bases each). The V end was cut by 0 bases, the J end by 3 bases, with 12 bases between. CDR1 and CDR2 (germline): ENHRY, SYGVKD. The CDR3 contains 16 residues. In DNA form, the CDR3 reads TGTGCCATCAGTGAGTCTTATGGGGGAAACAAAAACATTCAGTACTTC. This encodes CAISESYGGNKNIQYF.